Included here is one T cell receptor (beta chain) sequence, with context. The V gene's germline CDR1 is MDHEN and CDR2 SYDVKM. This CDR3 has 14 residues. Trimming cost V 4 bases and J 7 bases; bases outside gene matches: 5. Caucasian adults residing in Nashville, Tennessee made up all the donors. Investigators spread the genomic DNA of each subset evenly over several immunoSEQ plates. Sequencing on ten immunoSEQ deep assay plates was performed for unsorted PBMC DNA. In the original processing: Filtering differed, since immunoSEQ gave only junction sequences and no quality scores. Data came from immunoSEQ multiplex PCR; TCRdb stores just in-frame clones and leaves some out. V, J and clone size were drawn from that table, and D and trimming were deduced from the DNA. The repertoire consists of around 530,000 clones, with 70% to 80% occurring once and the leading ten covering around 11%. This entry is derived from a study of shared clonotypes between healthy human individuals.

The sequencing input was PBMCs. The gene calls are TRBV28 and TRBJ2-7; 12 bases map to TRBD2. The receptor was isolated from a woman aged 40 to 55 in good health. Some clones in this sample may be carry-over from other donors' samples. This CDR3 reads CASSSGLAGREQYF. CDR3 in DNA: TGTGCCAGCAGTTCCGGACTAGCGGGAAGGGAGCAGTACTTC.